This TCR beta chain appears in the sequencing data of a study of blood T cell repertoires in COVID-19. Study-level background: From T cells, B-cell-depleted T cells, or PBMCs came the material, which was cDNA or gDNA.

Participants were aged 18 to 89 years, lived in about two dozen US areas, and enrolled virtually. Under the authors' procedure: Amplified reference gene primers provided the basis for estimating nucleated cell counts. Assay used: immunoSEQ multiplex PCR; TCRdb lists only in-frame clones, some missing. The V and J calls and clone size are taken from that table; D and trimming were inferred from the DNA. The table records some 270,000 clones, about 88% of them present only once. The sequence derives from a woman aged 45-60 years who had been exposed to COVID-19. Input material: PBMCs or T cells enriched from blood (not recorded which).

CDR3 protein: CASSLRHSEAFF. The CDR3 nucleotides read TGTGCCAGCAGTTTAAGACACAGTGAAGCTTTCTTT. The gene calls are TRBV12-3 or TRBV12-4 and TRBJ1-1; D not certain. V lost 2 bases, J lost 7 bases, and 8 bases lay in between. This CDR3 has 12 residues.